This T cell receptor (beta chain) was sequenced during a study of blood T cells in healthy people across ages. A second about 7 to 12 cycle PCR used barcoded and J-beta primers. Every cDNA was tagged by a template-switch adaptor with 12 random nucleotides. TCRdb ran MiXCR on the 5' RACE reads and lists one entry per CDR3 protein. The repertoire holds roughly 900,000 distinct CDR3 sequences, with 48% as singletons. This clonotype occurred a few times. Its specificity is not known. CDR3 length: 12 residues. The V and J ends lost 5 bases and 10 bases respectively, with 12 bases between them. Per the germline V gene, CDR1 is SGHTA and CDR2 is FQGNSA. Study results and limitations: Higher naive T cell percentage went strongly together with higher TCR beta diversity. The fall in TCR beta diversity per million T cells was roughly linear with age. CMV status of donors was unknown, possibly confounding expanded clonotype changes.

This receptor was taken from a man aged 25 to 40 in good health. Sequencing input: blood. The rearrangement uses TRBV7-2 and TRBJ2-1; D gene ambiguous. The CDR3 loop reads CASSHGRQEQFF. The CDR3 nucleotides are TGTGCCAGCAGCCACGGAAGACAAGAGCAGTTCTTC.